This T cell receptor beta chain was captured by sequencing in a study of blood T cell repertoires in COVID-19. The wider study: Samples of COVID-19 (acute and convalescent) were obtained from the United States, Italy and Spain. Sources were T cells, B-cell-depleted T cells, or PBMCs; the material itself was cDNA or gDNA.

Original methodology: Quantification of nucleated cells was approximated via reference gene primer amplification. Using immunoSEQ multiplex PCR, the repertoire was profiled, and TCRdb retains in-frame clones only, with some absent. The DNA gave D and trimming, while V, J and clone size come from that table. Among approximately 180,000 clones listed, around 90% were seen once. The source is a man aged 40-49 years with active or convalescent COVID-19. The material sequenced was peripheral blood.

As DNA, the CDR3 is TGTGCCAGCAGTGGCCGGGACAGGGGTCCTCGGAACACCATATATTTT. This codes for CASSGRDRGPRNTIYF. V gene TRBV28 combines with J gene TRBJ1-3; TRBD1 matches at 10 bases. After removal of 5 bases from V and 7 bases from J, the junction contained 11 bases not matched to a gene. Germline V lookup: CDR1 MDHEN, CDR2 SYDVKM. This CDR3 comprises 16 residues. Combining the CDR3 with reference TRBV28 and TRBJ1-3 gives the whole variable domain DVKVTQSSRYLVKRTGEKVFLECVQDMDHENMFWYRQDPGLGLRLIYFSYDVKMKEKGDIPEGYSVSREKKERFSLILESASTNQTSMYLCASSGRDRGPRNTIYFGEGSWLTVV.